Listed below are T cell receptor beta chains from one sample, sequenced in a study of blood T cells in healthy people across ages. TCRdb re-called the 5' RACE reads with MiXCR, one entry per CDR3 protein. In the table there are approximately 810,000 distinct CDR3 sequences, around 26% of which are singletons. The sequenced sample was blood. These TCRs come from a woman older than 75 in good health. Both conserved end residues are part of each CDR3. A D gene is named only where the DNA matches it firmly. A row's size may be missing; if present it is once, few, many or a size class.

length	size	V	J	D	DNA	CDR3
16	NA	TRBV4-1	TRBJ1-4	NA	TGCGCCAGCAGCCAAGGGGGGCCTCTAGCTAATGAAAAGCTGTTTTTT	CASSQGGPLANEKLFF
15	NA	TRBV15	TRBJ1-4	TRBD1	TGTGCCACCAGCAGAGAACAGGGGCACAATGAAAAACTGTTTTTT	CATSREQGHNEKLFF
16	many	TRBV5-5	TRBJ2-7	TRBD1	TGTGCCAGCAGCTACGGACAGGGTATGGCAGCAGGCGAGCAGTACTTC	CASSYGQGMAAGEQYF
16	NA	TRBV18	TRBJ2-7	TRBD2	TGTGCCAGCTCATGGAGACTAGCGGGGGACTCCTACGAGCAGTACTTC	CASSWRLAGDSYEQYF
14	once	TRBV18	TRBJ2-5	NA	TGTGCCAGCTCATCCACTAGCCTCCAAGAGACCCAGTACTTC	CASSSTSLQETQYF
14	NA	TRBV15	TRBJ2-1	NA	TGTGCCACCACCCCGACAGACTCCTACAATGAGCAGTTCTTC	CATTPTDSYNEQFF
14	NA	TRBV28	TRBJ2-4	NA	TGTGCCAGCAGTTTACTGGGGGCCTCCGAGACCCAGTGCTTC	CASSLLGASETQCF
14	NA	TRBV5-6	TRBJ1-2	TRBD1	TGTGCCAGCAGCCTTCCGGGACAGGGAGTAGGCTACACCTTC	CASSLPGQGVGYTF
9	NA	TRBV29-1	TRBJ2-1	NA	TGCAGCGTTGAGCGCTCTTTGTTCTTC	CSVERSLFF
14	NA	TRBV29-1	TRBJ1-3	TRBD1	TGCAGCGTCACGACAGGGTCCTCTGGAAACACCATATATTTT	CSVTTGSSGNTIYF
17	many	TRBV20-1	TRBJ2-1	TRBD2	TGCAGTGCTTCTGGGCCACGGACTAGCGGGAAATACAATGAGCAGTTCTTC	CSASGPRTSGKYNEQFF
11	few	TRBV7-8	TRBJ2-5	NA	TGTGCCAGCAGCTTTACCGGGACTCTGTACTTC	CASSFTGTLYF
15	NA	TRBV12-3/TRBV12-4	TRBJ2-7	TRBD2	TGTGCCAGCACCCACGGACTAGCAGAGCTCGACGAGCAGTACTTC	CASTHGLAELDEQYF
12	NA	TRBV19	TRBJ2-1	NA	TGTGCCAGTAGTATAGTAGGGAATGAGCAGTTCTTC	CASSIVGNEQFF
15	many	TRBV5-1	TRBJ2-3	NA	TGCGCCAGCAGCCCGGAGGCCAGGGATCCAGATACGCAGTATTTT	CASSPEARDPDTQYF
14	NA	TRBV14	TRBJ1-2	NA	TGTGCCAGCAGCCAAGACTACAGGGACTATGGCTACACCTTC	CASSQDYRDYGYTF
14	NA	TRBV6-2/TRBV6-3	TRBJ1-5	NA	TGTGCCAGCAGTTACTCGGGGTCCACTCAGCCCCAGCATTTT	CASSYSGSTQPQHF
14	many	TRBV7-2	TRBJ2-3	TRBD1	TGTGCCAGTACGGGGACAGGGAGCACAGATACGCAGTATTTT	CASTGTGSTDTQYF
17	few	TRBV5-1	TRBJ1-2	TRBD1	TGCGCCAGCAGCTTATTAGGCCCAGCCGGGACAGGAGGAGGCTACACCTTC	CASSLLGPAGTGGGYTF
13	NA	TRBV14	TRBJ1-5	NA	TGTGCCAGCAGCCAAGGGTTAGACTTGCCCCAGCATTTT	CASSQGLDLPQHF
15	once	TRBV20-1	TRBJ2-1	NA	TGCAGTGCTAGGGGGCTCGAGACACTGACCAATGAGCAGTTCTTC	CSARGLETLTNEQFF
13	NA	TRBV24-1	TRBJ1-2	NA	TGTGCCACCAGTGCTACGCGTAACTATGGCTACACCTTC	CATSATRNYGYTF
14	many	TRBV9	TRBJ1-2	TRBD1	TGTGCCAGCAGCGCCTTGGACAGGGGCTATGGCTACACCTTC	CASSALDRGYGYTF
14	NA	TRBV5-1	TRBJ1-2	NA	TGCGCCAGCAGCCCGTCCGAAGCTAACTATGGCTACACCTTC	CASSPSEANYGYTF
12	NA	TRBV29-1	TRBJ1-1	NA	TGCAGCGTTGTTGGCTTGGGCACTGAAGCTTTCTTT	CSVVGLGTEAFF
17	many	TRBV4-3	TRBJ2-5	NA	TGCGCCAGCAGCCAAGATCTCGGCGTCTTGTCAGGAGAGACCCAGTACTTC	CASSQDLGVLSGETQYF
12	NA	TRBV7-2	TRBJ1-6	NA	TGTGCCAGCAGCTTCGACAGCCCGGGCCTCCACTTT	CASSFDSPGLHF
14	few	TRBV18	TRBJ2-4	NA	TGTGCCAGCTCACCCGGGGCGGGGTCAATTTCGCTGTACTTC	CASSPGAGSISLYF
14	NA	TRBV20-1	TRBJ2-1	NA	TGCAGTGCTAGGGGTCCGGGACGGGGCAATGAGCAGTTCTTC	CSARGPGRGNEQFF
16	NA	TRBV6-2/TRBV6-3	TRBJ1-4	NA	TGTGCCAGCAGTTCCGGACGGGTGGCAACTAATGAAAAACTGTTTTTT	CASSSGRVATNEKLFF